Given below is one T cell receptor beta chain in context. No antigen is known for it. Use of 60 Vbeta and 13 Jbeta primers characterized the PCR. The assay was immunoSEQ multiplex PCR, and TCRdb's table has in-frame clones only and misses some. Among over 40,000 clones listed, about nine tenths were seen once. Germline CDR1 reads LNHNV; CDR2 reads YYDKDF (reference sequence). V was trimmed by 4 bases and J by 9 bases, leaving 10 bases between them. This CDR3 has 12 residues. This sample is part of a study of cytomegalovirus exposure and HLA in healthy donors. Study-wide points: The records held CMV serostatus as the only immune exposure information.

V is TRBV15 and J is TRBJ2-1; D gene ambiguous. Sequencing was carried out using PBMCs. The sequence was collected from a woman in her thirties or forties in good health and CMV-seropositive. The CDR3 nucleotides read TGTGCCACCAGCAAGCATAGCCGTGAGCAGTTCTTC. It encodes CATSKHSREQFF.